A single T cell receptor beta chain is shown here with its context. The sample originates from a study of identical twins. TCRdb itself ran the 5' RACE reads through MiXCR, one entry per CDR3 protein. The sample carries 200,000 to 300,000 distinct CDR3 sequences, about 10% recorded once. V trimming: 7 bases; J trimming: 8 bases; junction bases outside the gene matches: 9. The CDR3 is 15 residues long. CDR1 MGHRA and CDR2 YSYEKL come from the germline V gene. The rearrangement links TRBV4-1 to TRBJ2-1; 12 nucleotides align to TRBD2. The sample consisted of memory T cells sorted from blood. The TCR comes from a man aged 50 to 59 in good health. The CDR3 sequence: CASKKLAGGGHEQFF. CDR3 sequence (DNA): TGCGCCAGCAAAAAACTAGCGGGGGGAGGGCATGAGCAGTTCTTC.